This T cell receptor (beta chain) came from a study of T cell responses to AZD1222 COVID-19 vaccine. V gave up 4 bases and J gave up 7 bases; unmatched junction bases: 7. Looked up from germline, CDR1 is SGHRS and CDR2 is YFSETQ. CDR3 length: 15 residues. As concerns this clone: The antigen is not known.

Study-wide results and caveats: Females outnumbered males among donors, who were mostly white British; clonal diversity was possibly underestimated. AZD1222 recipients seropositive at baseline numbered only six or seven. The reported proportion of spike-specific TCRs targeting unmutated variant regions was nearly half.

TCRdb's table, derived via immunoSEQ multiplex PCR, lists solely in-frame clones and lacks some. There are around 100,000 clones in the sample; roughly nine tenths occur only once, and about 1.7% lies in the top ten. The receptor comes from an adult in good health. The sample in question was peripheral blood, obtained on day 0 of AZD1222 vaccination. The chain employs TRBV5-1 and TRBJ2-1; 11 bases are a match to TRBD1. Here the CDR3 reads CASSPGQGAKNEQFF. The CDR3 DNA follows: TGCGCCAGCAGCCCCGGACAGGGGGCGAAGAATGAGCAGTTCTTC.